This TCR beta chain was identified during a study of human T cells and chemical hapten exposure. Overall study results and limits: With alopecia, donors may have immune responses unlike healthy people's. The formation of large CDR3 similarity clusters by expanded TCRs significantly exceeded that of controls.

Sample time point: patch test 2, 6 weeks after DPC sensitization. Treatment meaning: therapeutic diphenylcyclopropenone sensitization with weekly scalp DPC. Donors, patients with alopecia ranging from 18 to 70 years old and judged suitable for DPC, provided samples. V trimming: 7 bases; J trimming: 5 bases; junction bases outside the gene matches: 9. CDR1 is MNHEY, CDR2 SMNVEV, per germline (reference sequence). CDR3 length equals 15 residues. A few counts support this clonotype. Its antigen remains unknown. In the original processing: Sample-level TCR yields exhibited a median of about 96,000, with a range of about 20,000 to 690,600. TCRdb re-analysed the RACE reads in MiXCR, keeping a single row per CDR3 protein. The V and J calls here are based on TCRdb, not the publication. The sample shows fewer than 100,000 distinct CDR3 sequences, more than 9% of them seen only once.

The sequenced sample was whole blood, obtained in connection with sensitization to the hapten diphenylcyclopropenone (DPC). This clonotype was obtained from a man between 18 and 29 years old with alopecia areata. Some clones in this sample may be carry-over from other donors' samples. The chain joins TRBV27 to TRBJ2-3, with 10 bases lining up with TRBD2. Here the CDR3 DNA reads TGTGCCAGCAATGAGGCTAGCGGGGGCAGAGATACGCAGTATTTT. Its translation: CASNEASGGRDTQYF.